A selection of T cell receptor beta chains follows, all from one sample in a study of identical twins. MiXCR was run by TCRdb on the 5' RACE reads, yielding one entry per CDR3 protein. Of 500,000 or so distinct CDR3 sequences in the sample, approximately 22% were seen once. In addition, the sample was reused for a study of T cells expressing NK-cell markers.

Input material: CD4+ T cells sorted from blood. Receptor source: a woman aged 18-35 years in good health. Both conserved end residues are part of each CDR3. The D gene is left open where the match is weak. Expanded clones are given a class, and other clones once, few, many or no size at all.

d_call j_call v_call clone_size cdr3_nt cdr3_aa
. TRBJ2-3 TRBV4-3 few TGCGCCAGCAGCCGCAGATCCTGGGAGGAAGATACGCAGTATTTT CASSRRSWEEDTQYF
. TRBJ2-3 TRBV6-5 few TGTGCCAGCAGTTCGCCAGGGTCCACAGATACGCAGTATTTT CASSSPGSTDTQYF
TRBD2 TRBJ2-3 TRBV6-1 many TGTGCCAGCACGAGCGGGGGGGCGTCAGATACGCAGTATTTT CASTSGGASDTQYF
. TRBJ2-5 TRBV20-1 . TGCAGTGCTAGTAGGACAAGCCAAGAGACCCAGTACTTC CSASRTSQETQYF
TRBD1 TRBJ1-2 TRBV7-8 . TGTGCCAGCAGCTTCGGACAGGGGGCATATGGCTACACCTTC CASSFGQGAYGYTF
TRBD1 TRBJ2-5 TRBV12-3/TRBV12-4 . TGTGCCAGCAGTCCCACTCCACAGGGGGCAGAGACCCAGTACTTC CASSPTPQGAETQYF
TRBD2 TRBJ2-1 TRBV5-1 . TGCGCCAGCAGCGTAATAGCGGGATGGGGGTACAATGAGCAGTTCTTC CASSVIAGWGYNEQFF
TRBD1 TRBJ1-2 TRBV4-2 . TGTGCCAGCAGCCAAGATCGGGGGACAGGGGCTAACTATGGCTACACCTTC CASSQDRGTGANYGYTF
. TRBJ1-2 TRBV7-2 . TGTGCCAGCAGCTTAGACCAGAACTATGGCTACACCTTC CASSLDQNYGYTF
. TRBJ2-1 TRBV9 few TGTGCCAGCAGCGTAGAGTGGGGGGACCCCTCCTACAATGAGCAGTTCTTC CASSVEWGDPSYNEQFF
. TRBJ1-2 TRBV6-1 . TGTGCCAGTGGACAAGGGACGGCGGCTGGCTACACCTTC CASGQGTAAGYTF
. TRBJ1-1 TRBV3-1 . TGTGCCAGCAGCCAACTGAGTTCCAACACTGAAGCTTTCTTT CASSQLSSNTEAFF
TRBD1 TRBJ2-1 TRBV5-8 . TGTGCCAGCAGCCCCAGTGAGGGGGCGGGTGAGCAGTTCTTC CASSPSEGAGEQFF
TRBD2 TRBJ2-1 TRBV6-1 few TGTGCCAGCAGTACCTTACTAGCGGGGGGGTACAATGAGCAGTTCTTC CASSTLLAGGYNEQFF
. TRBJ1-3 TRBV6-6 . TGTGCCAGCATTTACCAGGGACACACCATATATTTT CASIYQGHTIYF
. TRBJ2-7 TRBV19 few TGTGCCAGTAGTATGAGTACAGAGTCTACGGAGCAGTACTTC CASSMSTESTEQYF